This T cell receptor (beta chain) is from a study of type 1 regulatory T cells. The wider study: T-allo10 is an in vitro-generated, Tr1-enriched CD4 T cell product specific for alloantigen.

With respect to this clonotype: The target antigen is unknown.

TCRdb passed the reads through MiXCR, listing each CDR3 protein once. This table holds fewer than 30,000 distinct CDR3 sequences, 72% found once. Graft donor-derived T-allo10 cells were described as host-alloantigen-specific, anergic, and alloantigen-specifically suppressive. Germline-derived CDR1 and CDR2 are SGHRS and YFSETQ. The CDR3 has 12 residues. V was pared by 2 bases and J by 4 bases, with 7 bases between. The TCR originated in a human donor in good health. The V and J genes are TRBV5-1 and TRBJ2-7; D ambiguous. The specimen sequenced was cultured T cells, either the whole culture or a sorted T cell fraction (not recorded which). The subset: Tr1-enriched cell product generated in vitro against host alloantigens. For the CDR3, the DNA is TGCGCCAGCAGCTTCGACACTTACGAGCAGTACTTC. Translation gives CASSFDTYEQYF.